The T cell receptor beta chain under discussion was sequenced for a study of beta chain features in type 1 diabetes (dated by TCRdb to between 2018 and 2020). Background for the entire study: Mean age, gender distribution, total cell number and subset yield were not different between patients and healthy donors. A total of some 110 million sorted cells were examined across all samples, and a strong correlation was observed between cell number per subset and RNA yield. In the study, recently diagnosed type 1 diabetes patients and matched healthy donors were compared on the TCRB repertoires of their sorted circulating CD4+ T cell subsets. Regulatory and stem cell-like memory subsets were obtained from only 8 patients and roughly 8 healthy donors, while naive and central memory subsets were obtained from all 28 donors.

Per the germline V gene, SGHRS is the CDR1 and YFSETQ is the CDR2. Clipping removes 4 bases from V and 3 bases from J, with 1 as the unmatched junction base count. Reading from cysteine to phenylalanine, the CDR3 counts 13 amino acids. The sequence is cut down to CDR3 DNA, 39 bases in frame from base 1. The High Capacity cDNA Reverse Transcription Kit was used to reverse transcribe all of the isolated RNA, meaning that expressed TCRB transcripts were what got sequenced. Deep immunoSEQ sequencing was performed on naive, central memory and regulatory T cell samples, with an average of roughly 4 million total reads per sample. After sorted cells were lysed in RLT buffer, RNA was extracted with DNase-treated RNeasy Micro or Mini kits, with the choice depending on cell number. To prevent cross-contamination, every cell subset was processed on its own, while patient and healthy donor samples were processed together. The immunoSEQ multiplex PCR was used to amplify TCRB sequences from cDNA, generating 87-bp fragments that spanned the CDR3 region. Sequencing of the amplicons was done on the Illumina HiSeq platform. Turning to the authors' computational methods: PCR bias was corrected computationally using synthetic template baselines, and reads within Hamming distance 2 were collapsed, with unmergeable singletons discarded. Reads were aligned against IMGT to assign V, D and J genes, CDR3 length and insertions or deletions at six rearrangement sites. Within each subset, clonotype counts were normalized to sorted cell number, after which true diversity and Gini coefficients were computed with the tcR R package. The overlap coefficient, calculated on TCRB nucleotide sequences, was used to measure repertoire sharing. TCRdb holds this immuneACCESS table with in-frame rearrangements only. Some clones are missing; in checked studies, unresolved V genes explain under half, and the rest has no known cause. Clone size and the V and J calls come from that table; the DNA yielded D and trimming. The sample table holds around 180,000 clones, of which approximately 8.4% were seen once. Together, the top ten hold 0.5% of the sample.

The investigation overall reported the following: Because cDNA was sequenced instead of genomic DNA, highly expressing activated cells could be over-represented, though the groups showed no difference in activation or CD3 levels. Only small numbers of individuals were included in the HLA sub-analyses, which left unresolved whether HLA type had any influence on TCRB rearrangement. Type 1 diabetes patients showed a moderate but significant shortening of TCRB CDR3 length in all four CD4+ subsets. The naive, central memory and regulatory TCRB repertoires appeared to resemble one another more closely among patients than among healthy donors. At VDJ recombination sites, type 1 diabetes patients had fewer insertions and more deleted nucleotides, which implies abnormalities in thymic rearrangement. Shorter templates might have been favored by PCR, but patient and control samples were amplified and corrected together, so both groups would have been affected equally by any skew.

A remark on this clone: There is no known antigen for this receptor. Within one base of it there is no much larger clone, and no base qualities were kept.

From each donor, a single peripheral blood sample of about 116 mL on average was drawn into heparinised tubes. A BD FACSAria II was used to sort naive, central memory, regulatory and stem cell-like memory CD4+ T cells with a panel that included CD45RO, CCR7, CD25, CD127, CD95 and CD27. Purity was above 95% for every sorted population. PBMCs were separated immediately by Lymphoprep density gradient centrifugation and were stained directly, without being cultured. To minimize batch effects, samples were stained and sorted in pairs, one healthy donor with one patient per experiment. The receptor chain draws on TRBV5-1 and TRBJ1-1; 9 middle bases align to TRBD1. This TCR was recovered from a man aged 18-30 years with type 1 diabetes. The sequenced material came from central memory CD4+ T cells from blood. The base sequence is TGCGCCAGCAGCAGGGACAGGGACACTGAAGCTTTCTTT. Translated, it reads CASSRDRDTEAFF. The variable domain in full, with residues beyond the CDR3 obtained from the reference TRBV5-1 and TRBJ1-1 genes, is KAGVTQTPRYLIKTRGQQVTLSCSPISGHRSVSWYQQTPGQGLQFLFEYFSETQRNKGNFPGRFSGRQFSNSRSEMNVSTLELGDSALYLCASSRDRDTEAFFGQGTRLTVV.